Sequencing of this T cell receptor (beta chain) was carried out in a study of shared clonotypes between healthy human individuals. Study-wide points: Few donors limited the genetic and exposure-history diversity represented.

It was at deep level that the assay was run. Data came from immunoSEQ multiplex PCR; TCRdb stores just in-frame clones and leaves some out. Counted here are about 480,000 clones, about three quarters occurring once; the ten biggest clones make up roughly an eighth. The donor population consisted of healthy HIV-negative adults with no recent acute infections or vaccinations. This clone showed up just once. Antigen: not known. CDR1 is LGHNA and CDR2 is YSLEER in the germline V gene. Between the trimmed V and J ends, which lost 3 bases and 4 bases, there was a span of 10 bases. CDR3 length equals 14 residues.

Sequenced: PBMCs. This rearrangement joins TRBV4-3 to TRBJ2-1; D tentatively reads TRBD1 or TRBD2 (5 bases each). The receptor was derived from a middle-aged woman in good health. Some clones in this sample may be carry-over from other donors' samples. The CDR3 coding sequence is TGCGCCAGCAGCCATTCCGGGGCTTACAATGAGCAGTTCTTC. Amino acids: CASSHSGAYNEQFF.